These T cell receptor beta chains were read from a single sample in a study of PD-1 blockade in classical Hodgkin lymphoma. Produced via immunoSEQ multiplex PCR; TCRdb's table is partial and in-frame only. The data contain about 26,000 clones, about 67% of them seen just once; the ten biggest clones take up about 10%. Specimen: peripheral blood mononuclear cells (PBMCs), collected before the second cycle of nivolumab. These receptors came from a human donor with classical Hodgkin lymphoma. Both conserved end residues are part of each CDR3. The D gene is left open where the match is weak. Only some rows state a clone size, as once, few, many or a class for expanded clones.

d_gene: NA
len: 16
abundance: NA
v_gene: TRBV19
j_gene: TRBJ1-2
CDR3nt: TGTGCCAGTAGTATCCACCGGGACATCCGGGGCTATGGCTACACCTTC
CDR3aa: CASSIHRDIRGYGYTF

d_gene: TRBD1
len: 15
abundance: NA
v_gene: TRBV28
j_gene: TRBJ2-7
CDR3nt: TGTGCCAGCAGGGATTCGGGGACAGGGACCTACGAGCAGTACTTC
CDR3aa: CASRDSGTGTYEQYF

d_gene: NA
len: 15
abundance: NA
v_gene: TRBV7-3
j_gene: TRBJ2-2
CDR3nt: TGTGCCAGCAGCTTAACCAGGGATGACACCGGGGAGCTGTTTTTT
CDR3aa: CASSLTRDDTGELFF

d_gene: TRBD1
len: 16
abundance: NA
v_gene: TRBV28
j_gene: TRBJ1-6
CDR3nt: TGTGCCAGCAGGCGGACAGGGGTGGCCTATAATTCACCCCTCCACTTT
CDR3aa: CASRRTGVAYNSPLHF

d_gene: NA
len: 14
abundance: NA
v_gene: TRBV19
j_gene: TRBJ1-5
CDR3nt: TGTGCCAGTAGTATAGACGGGACCGGTCAGCCCCAGCATTTT
CDR3aa: CASSIDGTGQPQHF

d_gene: NA
len: 14
abundance: NA
v_gene: TRBV18
j_gene: TRBJ1-1
CDR3nt: TGTGCCAGCTCACCGATCCCCGTGAACACTGAAGCTTTCTTT
CDR3aa: CASSPIPVNTEAFF

d_gene: NA
len: 13
abundance: NA
v_gene: TRBV2
j_gene: TRBJ2-3
CDR3nt: TGTGCCAGCAGGTTTTTTGGGTTAGATACGCAGTATTTT
CDR3aa: CASRFFGLDTQYF

d_gene: NA
len: 15
abundance: NA
v_gene: TRBV10-3
j_gene: TRBJ2-5
CDR3nt: TGTGCCATCAGTGGACCGGGTTCGAGTCAAGAGACCCAGTACTTC
CDR3aa: CAISGPGSSQETQYF

d_gene: TRBD2
len: 16
abundance: NA
v_gene: TRBV29-1
j_gene: TRBJ2-3
CDR3nt: TGCAGCGTTGCATCTTCGACTAGCGGGGGGACAGATACGCAGTATTTT
CDR3aa: CSVASSTSGGTDTQYF

d_gene: NA
len: 12
abundance: NA
v_gene: TRBV28
j_gene: TRBJ2-7
CDR3nt: TGTGCCAGCAGGCCGAGGGCCTACGAGCAGTACTTC
CDR3aa: CASRPRAYEQYF

d_gene: NA
len: 13
abundance: once
v_gene: TRBV18
j_gene: TRBJ1-2
CDR3nt: TGTGCCAGCTCACCAATGGGGGGTTATGGCTACACCTTC
CDR3aa: CASSPMGGYGYTF

d_gene: TRBD1
len: 16
abundance: NA
v_gene: TRBV2
j_gene: TRBJ1-4
CDR3nt: TGTGCCAGCATAGAAATTCGACAGGGGTCCAATGAAAAACTGTTTTTT
CDR3aa: CASIEIRQGSNEKLFF

d_gene: NA
len: 15
abundance: NA
v_gene: TRBV5-1
j_gene: TRBJ1-5
CDR3nt: TGCGCCAGCAGCTTGTCAGGGCTGAGCAATCAGCCCCAGCATTTT
CDR3aa: CASSLSGLSNQPQHF

d_gene: TRBD1
len: 15
abundance: NA
v_gene: TRBV27
j_gene: TRBJ1-6
CDR3nt: TGTGCCAGCAGTTCTGGACAGGTGGTTAATTCACCCCTCCACTTT
CDR3aa: CASSSGQVVNSPLHF

d_gene: TRBD1
len: 17
abundance: NA
v_gene: TRBV5-6
j_gene: TRBJ1-2
CDR3nt: TGTGCCAGCAGCCCAGAACGCGATTACAGGGGCGGGGGAGGCTACACCTTC
CDR3aa: CASSPERDYRGGGGYTF

d_gene: NA
len: 13
abundance: once
v_gene: TRBV9
j_gene: TRBJ2-3
CDR3nt: TGTGCCAGCAGCCTCCAACTAGTAGGTACGCAGTATTTT
CDR3aa: CASSLQLVGTQYF

d_gene: NA
len: 13
abundance: NA
v_gene: TRBV14
j_gene: TRBJ2-3
CDR3nt: TGTGCCAGCAGCCAAGATTTAACAGATACGCAGTATTTT
CDR3aa: CASSQDLTDTQYF

d_gene: NA
len: 14
abundance: NA
v_gene: TRBV7-9
j_gene: TRBJ1-1
CDR3nt: TGTGCCAGCACATTTGATCAGGAATCGACTGAAGCTTTCTTT
CDR3aa: CASTFDQESTEAFF

d_gene: TRBD1
len: 15
abundance: NA
v_gene: TRBV4-3
j_gene: TRBJ1-6
CDR3nt: TGCGCCAGCAGCCGGGGAGGGGACAGGGATTCACCCCTCCACTTT
CDR3aa: CASSRGGDRDSPLHF

d_gene: NA
len: 14
abundance: few
v_gene: TRBV6-4
j_gene: TRBJ1-2
CDR3nt: TGTGCCAGCAGTGACTCGGCAGGGCTCTATGGCTACACCTTC
CDR3aa: CASSDSAGLYGYTF

d_gene: TRBD1
len: 16
abundance: few
v_gene: TRBV19
j_gene: TRBJ1-6
CDR3nt: TGTGCCAGTACCCCGGCGACAGGGGCGTATAATTCACCCCTCCACTTT
CDR3aa: CASTPATGAYNSPLHF

d_gene: TRBD1
len: 17
abundance: NA
v_gene: TRBV11-3
j_gene: TRBJ1-3
CDR3nt: TGTGCCAGCAGCTCCCCGACAGGGGGCGCGTCTGGAAACACCATATATTTT
CDR3aa: CASSSPTGGASGNTIYF

d_gene: TRBD1
len: 15
abundance: NA
v_gene: TRBV4-1
j_gene: TRBJ1-2
CDR3nt: TGCGCCAGCAGCTCAACGACAGGGGACGCCTATGGCTACACCTTC
CDR3aa: CASSSTTGDAYGYTF

d_gene: NA
len: 16
abundance: NA
v_gene: TRBV7-3
j_gene: TRBJ2-1
CDR3nt: TGTGCCAGCAGCTTCAGACCGGCTAGCTCCTACAATGAGCAGTTCTTC
CDR3aa: CASSFRPASSYNEQFF

d_gene: TRBD1
len: 17
abundance: NA
v_gene: TRBV7-2
j_gene: TRBJ1-4
CDR3nt: TGTGCCAGCAGCGCCATTACAGGGGACGCAACTAATGAAAAACTGTTTTTT
CDR3aa: CASSAITGDATNEKLFF

d_gene: NA
len: 16
abundance: few
v_gene: TRBV18
j_gene: TRBJ1-4
CDR3nt: TGTGCCAGCTCACCGCGGGTCGGAACCTCAAATGAAAAACTGTTTTTT
CDR3aa: CASSPRVGTSNEKLFF

d_gene: NA
len: 13
abundance: NA
v_gene: TRBV28
j_gene: TRBJ2-7
CDR3nt: TGTGCCAGCAGGGTCGGGCCCCATTACGAGCAGTACTTC
CDR3aa: CASRVGPHYEQYF

d_gene: TRBD1
len: 15
abundance: many
v_gene: TRBV11-2
j_gene: TRBJ2-4
CDR3nt: TGTGCCAGCAGCTTCCACCAGGGGGCGGAAAACATTCAGTACTTC
CDR3aa: CASSFHQGAENIQYF

d_gene: NA
len: 13
abundance: medium-sized
v_gene: TRBV7-3
j_gene: TRBJ1-1
CDR3nt: TGTGCCAGCAGCTTAGGGGAGAGGACTGAAGCTTTCTTT
CDR3aa: CASSLGERTEAFF

d_gene: TRBD1
len: 15
abundance: NA
v_gene: TRBV5-8
j_gene: TRBJ2-4
CDR3nt: TGTGCCAGCAGCTTGGGACAGGGGGCCAAAAACATTCAGTACTTC
CDR3aa: CASSLGQGAKNIQYF

d_gene: NA
len: 14
abundance: NA
v_gene: TRBV30
j_gene: TRBJ2-7
CDR3nt: TGTGCCTGGACAAAGGGGAATGGCGCCTACGAGCAGTACTTC
CDR3aa: CAWTKGNGAYEQYF

d_gene: NA
len: 14
abundance: NA
v_gene: TRBV2
j_gene: TRBJ2-1
CDR3nt: TGTGCCAGCAGTGAAGGTCTGACCGCCAATGAGCAGTTCTTC
CDR3aa: CASSEGLTANEQFF

d_gene: NA
len: 13
abundance: NA
v_gene: TRBV29-1
j_gene: TRBJ2-5
CDR3nt: TGCAGCGTTGTTGCGGGACTTGGGGAGACCCAGTACTTC
CDR3aa: CSVVAGLGETQYF

d_gene: NA
len: 10
abundance: NA
v_gene: TRBV10-3
j_gene: TRBJ2-5
CDR3nt: TGTGCCATCGGTGGGGAGACCCAGTACTTC
CDR3aa: CAIGGETQYF

d_gene: TRBD1
len: 15
abundance: NA
v_gene: TRBV19
j_gene: TRBJ2-1
CDR3nt: TGTGCCAGCCACGACAGGGGGCGCATCTACAATGAGCAGTTCTTC
CDR3aa: CASHDRGRIYNEQFF

d_gene: NA
len: 16
abundance: NA
v_gene: TRBV6-1
j_gene: TRBJ2-7
CDR3nt: TGTGCCAGCAGTGAAATGAGTACTAGGAGCTCCTACGAGCAGTACTTC
CDR3aa: CASSEMSTRSSYEQYF

d_gene: TRBD1
len: 15
abundance: once
v_gene: TRBV28
j_gene: TRBJ1-1
CDR3nt: TGTGCCAGCAGTTTCCTAGGGGCAGGGGGTTTTGAAGCTTTCTTT
CDR3aa: CASSFLGAGGFEAFF

d_gene: NA
len: 12
abundance: NA
v_gene: TRBV7-2
j_gene: TRBJ1-2
CDR3nt: TGTGCCAGCAGCTTACTCCCTAGCGGCTACACCTTC
CDR3aa: CASSLLPSGYTF

d_gene: TRBD2
len: 19
abundance: NA
v_gene: TRBV28
j_gene: TRBJ2-2
CDR3nt: TGTGCCAGCAGTTCTCCGTCCCCCACGGGGGGAGGAGTAACCGGGGAGCTGTTTTTT
CDR3aa: CASSSPSPTGGGVTGELFF

d_gene: NA
len: 18
abundance: few
v_gene: TRBV5-3
j_gene: TRBJ1-5
CDR3nt: TGTGCCAGAAGCCGACTTTATCCCCTTTGGGGAAGGGATCAGCCCCAGCATTTT
CDR3aa: CARSRLYPLWGRDQPQHF

d_gene: NA
len: 14
abundance: few
v_gene: TRBV27
j_gene: TRBJ1-4
CDR3nt: TGTGCCAGCAGTTTTTTCGGGGCGGGTGAAAAACTGTTTTTT
CDR3aa: CASSFFGAGEKLFF

d_gene: NA
len: 16
abundance: NA
v_gene: TRBV28
j_gene: TRBJ2-5
CDR3nt: TGTGCCAGCATTCCTTCACTACTGGTGTACCAAGAGACCCAGTACTTC
CDR3aa: CASIPSLLVYQETQYF

d_gene: NA
len: 14
abundance: few
v_gene: TRBV4-3
j_gene: TRBJ2-2
CDR3nt: TGCGCCAGCAGCCAAGATCGGGTCGCTGGGGAGCTGTTTTTT
CDR3aa: CASSQDRVAGELFF

d_gene: NA
len: 13
abundance: medium-sized
v_gene: TRBV7-2
j_gene: TRBJ2-5
CDR3nt: TGTGCCAGCAACGACAGAGTCCAAGAGACCCAGTACTTC
CDR3aa: CASNDRVQETQYF

d_gene: NA
len: 15
abundance: NA
v_gene: TRBV6-5
j_gene: TRBJ1-6
CDR3nt: TGTGCCAGCATTGCACTAAGCTCCTATAATTCACCCCTCCACTTT
CDR3aa: CASIALSSYNSPLHF